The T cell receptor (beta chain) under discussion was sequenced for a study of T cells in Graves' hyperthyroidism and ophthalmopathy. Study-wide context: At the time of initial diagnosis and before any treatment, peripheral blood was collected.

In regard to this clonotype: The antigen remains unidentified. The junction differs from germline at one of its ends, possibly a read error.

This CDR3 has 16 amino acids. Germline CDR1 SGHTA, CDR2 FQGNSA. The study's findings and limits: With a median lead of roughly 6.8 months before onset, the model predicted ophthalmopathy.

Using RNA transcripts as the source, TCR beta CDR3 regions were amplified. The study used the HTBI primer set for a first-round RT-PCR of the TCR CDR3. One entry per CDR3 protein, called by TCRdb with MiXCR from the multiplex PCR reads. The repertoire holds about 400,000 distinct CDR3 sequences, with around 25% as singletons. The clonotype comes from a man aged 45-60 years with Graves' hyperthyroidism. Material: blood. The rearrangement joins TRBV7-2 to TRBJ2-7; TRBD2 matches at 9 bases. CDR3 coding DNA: TGCGCCAGCAGCTTTGAGCTAGCGGGAAGCACCTACGAGCAGTACTTC. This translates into CASSFELAGSTYEQYF.